Reported below is one T cell receptor beta chain. Its antigen is as yet unknown. Treatment defined: roughly 11-day PBMC culture with coronavirus spike peptide pools or control peptides (ViraFEST assay). The study sequenced cultured CD4+ T cell DNA using the Oncomine TCR Beta short-read assay. Each CDR3 protein is one row after TCRdb ran MiXCR on the PCR reads. The sample consists of around 20,000 distinct CDR3 sequences, 45% to 50% of them appearing once. The data originate from a study of vaccination and CD4 T cells after COVID-19. Study in general: Two of the convalescents were Hispanic, and the group consisted of six males and four females. Cells received overlapping spike peptides from SARS-CoV-2, HCoV-NL63, HCoV-OC43 and HCoV-229E as stimulation.

The source of this sequence is a human donor with COVID-19. Sequencing was performed on cultured CD4+ T cells from blood.

The CDR3 spells CATGVQGWTYNEQFF. The CDR3 coding sequence is TGTGCCACCGGGGTCCAAGGGTGGACCTACAATGAGCAGTTCTTC. The V call is TRBV15, the J call TRBJ2-1; D is unclear. Germline values: CDR1 LNHNV, CDR2 YYDKDF (reference sequence). Trimming removed 8 bases at V and 2 bases at J, with 16 bases between. The length of the CDR3 is 15 residues.